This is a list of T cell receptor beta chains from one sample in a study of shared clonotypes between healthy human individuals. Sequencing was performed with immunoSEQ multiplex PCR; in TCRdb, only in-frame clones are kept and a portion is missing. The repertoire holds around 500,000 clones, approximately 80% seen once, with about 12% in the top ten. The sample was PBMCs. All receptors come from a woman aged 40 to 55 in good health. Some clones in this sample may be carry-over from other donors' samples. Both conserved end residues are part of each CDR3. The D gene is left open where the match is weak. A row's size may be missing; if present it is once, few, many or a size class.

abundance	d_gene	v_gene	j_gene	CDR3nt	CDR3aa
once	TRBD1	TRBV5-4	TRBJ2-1	TGTGCCAGCAGCTTGGGGACAGGGCCATACAATGAGCAGTTCTTC	CASSLGTGPYNEQFF
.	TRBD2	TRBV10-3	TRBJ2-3	TGTGCCACAACCCTAGCGGGAGACACAGATACGCAGTATTTT	CATTLAGDTDTQYF
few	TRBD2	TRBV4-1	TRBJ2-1	TGCGCCAGCAGCCCTCGGACTAGCGGTGACAATGAGCAGTTCTTC	CASSPRTSGDNEQFF
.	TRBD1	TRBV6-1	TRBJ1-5	TGTGCCAGCAGTGAATCCTTTCGACAGGGATATCAGCCCCAGCATTTT	CASSESFRQGYQPQHF
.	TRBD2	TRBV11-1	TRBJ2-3	TGTGCCAGCAGGGCGGGACTAGCGGGGGCAGATACGCAGTATTTT	CASRAGLAGADTQYF
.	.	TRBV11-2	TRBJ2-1	TGTGCCAGCAGCTTTGGGCATTACAATGAGCAGTTCTTC	CASSFGHYNEQFF
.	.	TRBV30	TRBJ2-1	TGTGCCTGGAGTGTACGGGGGCGGCTCGATACCTACAATGAGCAGTTCTTC	CAWSVRGRLDTYNEQFF
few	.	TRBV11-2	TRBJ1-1	TGTGCCAGCAGCTTAGCGGCATTCACTGAAGCTTTCTTT	CASSLAAFTEAFF
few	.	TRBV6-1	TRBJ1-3	TGTGCCAGCAGTGTCGCACAGGCCCCTGGAAACACCATATATTTT	CASSVAQAPGNTIYF
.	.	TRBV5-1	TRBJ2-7	TGCGCCAGCAGCTTCCGACAGGACGAGCAGTACTTC	CASSFRQDEQYF
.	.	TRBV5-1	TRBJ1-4	TGCGCCAGCAGCTACCAGGGGAGTGAAAAACTGTTTTTT	CASSYQGSEKLFF
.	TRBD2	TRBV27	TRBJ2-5	TGTGCCAGCAGTTTAAGGGTAGCGGGAGCCTCCGGGACCCAGTACTTC	CASSLRVAGASGTQYF
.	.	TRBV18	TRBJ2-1	TGTGCCAGCTCGGCCGGGGCATACAATGAGCAGTTCTTC	CASSAGAYNEQFF
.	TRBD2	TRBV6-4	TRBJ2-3	TGTGCCAGCAGTGAGTTAGCGGGATCAGATACGCAGTATTTT	CASSELAGSDTQYF
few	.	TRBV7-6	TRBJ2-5	TGTGCCAGCAGCCCGTGGGCAGGGTTAGAGACCCAGTACTTC	CASSPWAGLETQYF
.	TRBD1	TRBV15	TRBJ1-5	TGTGCCACCAGCGGGACAGGGGACAATCAGCCCCAGCATTTT	CATSGTGDNQPQHF
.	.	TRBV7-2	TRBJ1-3	TGTGCCAGCAGCTCCCCCCTATTAGCGAACACCATATATTTT	CASSSPLLANTIYF
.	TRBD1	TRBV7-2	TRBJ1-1	TGTGCCAGCAGCTTAAGGGGGCAACTGAACACTGAAGCTTTCTTT	CASSLRGQLNTEAFF
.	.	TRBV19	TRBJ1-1	TGTGCCAGTAGTGACAGGTGGAACACTGAAGCTTTCTTT	CASSDRWNTEAFF
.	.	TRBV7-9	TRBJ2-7	TGTGCCAGCAGCTCCGCGTCTATGAGGCACGAGCAGTACTTC	CASSSASMRHEQYF
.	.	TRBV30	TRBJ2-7	TGTGCCTGGAGGAGGGTTACCGCCTACGAGCAGTACTTC	CAWRRVTAYEQYF
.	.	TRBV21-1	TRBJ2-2	TGTGCCAGCAGCAAACGACTAGCGAGGACCGGGGAGCTGTTTTTT	CASSKRLARTGELFF
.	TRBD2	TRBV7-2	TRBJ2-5	TGTGCCAGCAGCTCCGGTAGCGGGAGTTACGAGACCCAGTACTTC	CASSSGSGSYETQYF
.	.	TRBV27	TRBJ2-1	TGTGCCAGCAGTCTATCGTTGGGGGGTAGGGGCAATGAGCAGTTCTTC	CASSLSLGGRGNEQFF
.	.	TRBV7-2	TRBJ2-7	TGTGCCAGCAGCTTGTCACTAGGGTACGAGCAGTACTTC	CASSLSLGYEQYF
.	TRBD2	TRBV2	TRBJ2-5	TGTGCCAGCAGTGAGTCGCCCCCCGCCCACGGGACTAGCGACCAAGAGACCCAGTACTTC	CASSESPPAHGTSDQETQYF
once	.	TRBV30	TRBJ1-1	TGTGCCTGGAGTGTACATGCCGGACGGACCTCCCGGCGCACTGAAGCTTTCTTT	CAWSVHAGRTSRRTEAFF
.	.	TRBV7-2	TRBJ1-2	TGTGCCAGCAGCTTAGCGTCAGGGACACACGGCTACACCTTC	CASSLASGTHGYTF